The rows below give T cell receptor beta chains drawn from one sample of a study of blood T cell repertoires in COVID-19. Repertoires were generated with immunoSEQ multiplex PCR, while TCRdb's copy carries only in-frame clones and drops some. The sample contains approximately 170,000 clones, about 83% of which appear only once. Source material: peripheral blood. Every receptor here comes from a man aged 65 to 85 who had recovered from COVID-19. CDR3s include the opening cysteine and the closing phenylalanine or tryptophan. A D gene is named only where the DNA matches it firmly. The size entry is marked missing in some rows and otherwise reads once, few, many or a size class.

d_call: -
v_call: TRBV5-4
j_call: TRBJ1-6
clone_size: many
cdr3_nt: TGTGCCAGCAGCTTGGAGGGAGGACTTACAAATTCACCCCTCCACTTT
cdr3_aa: CASSLEGGLTNSPLHF

d_call: -
v_call: TRBV7-2
j_call: TRBJ2-1
clone_size: -
cdr3_nt: TGTGCCAGCAGGGGAGCGGGTAGCGGTTACAATGAGCAGTTCTTC
cdr3_aa: CASRGAGSGYNEQFF

d_call: TRBD2
v_call: TRBV9
j_call: TRBJ2-1
clone_size: -
cdr3_nt: TGTGCCAGCAGCGTAGGGTCTAGCGGGAGACAGTTCTTC
cdr3_aa: CASSVGSSGRQFF

d_call: TRBD1
v_call: TRBV10-3
j_call: TRBJ1-2
clone_size: -
cdr3_nt: TGTGCCATCAGTGTGTCAGGGGGCGCTTATGGCTACACCTTC
cdr3_aa: CAISVSGGAYGYTF

d_call: TRBD2
v_call: TRBV10-3
j_call: TRBJ2-7
clone_size: -
cdr3_nt: TGTGCCATCAGTGGGGAGGGAGGCTCCTACGAGCAGTACTTC
cdr3_aa: CAISGEGGSYEQYF

d_call: -
v_call: TRBV5-1
j_call: TRBJ1-2
clone_size: -
cdr3_nt: TGCGCCAGCAGCCCCTTCCAGGGTAGCTATGGCTACACCTTC
cdr3_aa: CASSPFQGSYGYTF

d_call: TRBD1
v_call: TRBV5-1
j_call: TRBJ2-2
clone_size: -
cdr3_nt: TGCGCCAGCAGCTCCGCCCGGGACAGGGGACTTTTGAGGAACACCGGGGAGCTGTTTTTT
cdr3_aa: CASSSARDRGLLRNTGELFF

d_call: TRBD1
v_call: TRBV29-1
j_call: TRBJ2-5
clone_size: -
cdr3_nt: TGCAGCGTCTCGGACAGGGCAGGCGAGACCCAGTACTTC
cdr3_aa: CSVSDRAGETQYF

d_call: TRBD1
v_call: TRBV7-9
j_call: TRBJ2-7
clone_size: -
cdr3_nt: TGTGCCAGCAGCCTATCAGGGGGCTACGAGCAGTACTTC
cdr3_aa: CASSLSGGYEQYF

d_call: -
v_call: TRBV7-3
j_call: TRBJ2-5
clone_size: -
cdr3_nt: TGTGCCAGCAGCTTATCTGGAGGAGAAGAGACCCAGTACTTC
cdr3_aa: CASSLSGGEETQYF

d_call: -
v_call: TRBV7-2
j_call: TRBJ1-1
clone_size: -
cdr3_nt: TGTGCCAGCAGCTTTTCCCAGGGAGGCACTGAAGCTTTCTTT
cdr3_aa: CASSFSQGGTEAFF

d_call: -
v_call: TRBV5-1
j_call: TRBJ2-6
clone_size: once
cdr3_nt: TGCGCCAGCAGCTTGTCAGGGGACGGGGCCAACGTCCTGACTTTC
cdr3_aa: CASSLSGDGANVLTF

d_call: TRBD1
v_call: TRBV27
j_call: TRBJ1-1
clone_size: few
cdr3_nt: TGTGCCAGCAGTTTTTCCTCCGCGGGTAGGGGGCTGTCGGGAACTGAAGCTTTCTTT
cdr3_aa: CASSFSSAGRGLSGTEAFF

d_call: -
v_call: TRBV5-4
j_call: TRBJ1-5
clone_size: -
cdr3_nt: TGTGCCAGCAGCTTGGCTGGGGGGAAGCAGCCCCAGCATTTT
cdr3_aa: CASSLAGGKQPQHF

d_call: TRBD2
v_call: TRBV5-5
j_call: TRBJ2-5
clone_size: few
cdr3_nt: TGTGCCAGCAGCGGCGGCGGGGGATCGCAAGAGACCCAGTACTTC
cdr3_aa: CASSGGGGSQETQYF

d_call: -
v_call: TRBV20-1
j_call: TRBJ2-5
clone_size: once
cdr3_nt: TGCAGTGCTTCAATGCAAGAGACCCAGTACTTC
cdr3_aa: CSASMQETQYF

d_call: TRBD1
v_call: TRBV19
j_call: TRBJ2-7
clone_size: -
cdr3_nt: TGTGCCAGTAGTACTCCGGGACAGGGGCTAGTACAGCAGTACTTC
cdr3_aa: CASSTPGQGLVQQYF

d_call: -
v_call: TRBV4-3
j_call: TRBJ2-1
clone_size: -
cdr3_nt: TGCGCCAGCAGCCTCGTGGGGAGCGGCAATGAGCAGTTCTTC
cdr3_aa: CASSLVGSGNEQFF

d_call: -
v_call: TRBV24-1
j_call: TRBJ1-5
clone_size: -
cdr3_nt: TGTGCCACCAGTGCGGGGGTCCAGCCCCAGCATTTT
cdr3_aa: CATSAGVQPQHF

d_call: -
v_call: TRBV9
j_call: TRBJ2-5
clone_size: -
cdr3_nt: TGTGCCAGCAGCGTAGTTGTCTCGGGGGAGACCCAGTACTTC
cdr3_aa: CASSVVVSGETQYF

d_call: TRBD2
v_call: TRBV4-1
j_call: TRBJ2-5
clone_size: -
cdr3_nt: TGCGCCAGCAGCCAAGGACCAGCGGGAGGGCGAGAGACCCAGTACTTC
cdr3_aa: CASSQGPAGGRETQYF

d_call: -
v_call: TRBV12-3/TRBV12-4
j_call: TRBJ2-3
clone_size: -
cdr3_nt: TGTGCCAGCAGCCCAGGAGGGGCAGATACGCAGTATTTT
cdr3_aa: CASSPGGADTQYF

d_call: -
v_call: TRBV2
j_call: TRBJ1-2
clone_size: -
cdr3_nt: TGTGCCAGCAGTGAAGGTGCCGGGGGCTACACCTTC
cdr3_aa: CASSEGAGGYTF

d_call: -
v_call: TRBV7-8
j_call: TRBJ1-5
clone_size: -
cdr3_nt: TGTGCCAGCAGCCACCGGGTTGGGAGCAATCAGCCCCAGCATTTT
cdr3_aa: CASSHRVGSNQPQHF

d_call: TRBD2
v_call: TRBV29-1
j_call: TRBJ2-1
clone_size: -
cdr3_nt: TGCAGCGTTGGCTGGGCTAGCGGGGGTGAGCAGTTCTTC
cdr3_aa: CSVGWASGGEQFF

d_call: -
v_call: TRBV3-1/TRBV3-2
j_call: TRBJ2-3
clone_size: -
cdr3_nt: TGTGCCAGCAGCCGATCAAGCGTCGATACGCAGTATTTT
cdr3_aa: CASSRSSVDTQYF

d_call: TRBD1
v_call: TRBV6-5
j_call: TRBJ2-2
clone_size: -
cdr3_nt: TGTGCCAGCAGCGCCGGGACAGACACCGGGGAGCTGTTTTTT
cdr3_aa: CASSAGTDTGELFF

d_call: TRBD2
v_call: TRBV9
j_call: TRBJ2-2
clone_size: once
cdr3_nt: TGTGCCAGCAGCACCTCTGGGGGGGTCACCGGGGAGCTGTTTTTT
cdr3_aa: CASSTSGGVTGELFF

d_call: TRBD1
v_call: TRBV5-1
j_call: TRBJ2-1
clone_size: -
cdr3_nt: TGCGCCAGCAGCTGGATAACCGGGACAGCGACGGACAATGAGCAGTTCTTC
cdr3_aa: CASSWITGTATDNEQFF

d_call: -
v_call: TRBV9
j_call: TRBJ1-2
clone_size: -
cdr3_nt: TGTGCCAGCAGCGCACGGCTGGAGGGCTGGGGCAATGGCTACACCTTC
cdr3_aa: CASSARLEGWGNGYTF

d_call: TRBD1
v_call: TRBV5-4
j_call: TRBJ2-7
clone_size: -
cdr3_nt: TGTGCCAGCAGCTCCGCAGGACAGGGCTACGAGCAGTACTTC
cdr3_aa: CASSSAGQGYEQYF

d_call: TRBD2
v_call: TRBV4-3
j_call: TRBJ2-5
clone_size: -
cdr3_nt: TGCGCCAGCAGCCAAGATGGGAGGGAACAGACCCAGTACTTC
cdr3_aa: CASSQDGREQTQYF

d_call: TRBD1
v_call: TRBV9
j_call: TRBJ1-6
clone_size: -
cdr3_nt: TGTGCCAGCAGCGTAGATCAGGGGGGCGATTCACCCCTCCACTTT
cdr3_aa: CASSVDQGGDSPLHF

d_call: TRBD2
v_call: TRBV6-6
j_call: TRBJ2-1
clone_size: once
cdr3_nt: TGTGCCAGCAGCTCCGGGACTAGCGGGGGTTACAATGAGCAGTTCTTC
cdr3_aa: CASSSGTSGGYNEQFF

d_call: TRBD2
v_call: TRBV19
j_call: TRBJ2-5
clone_size: -
cdr3_nt: TGTGCCAGGATACTAGCGGGCCCAATCCGAGGGAAAGAGACCCAGTACTTC
cdr3_aa: CARILAGPIRGKETQYF

d_call: -
v_call: TRBV7-3
j_call: TRBJ2-2
clone_size: -
cdr3_nt: TGTGCCAGCAGCTTAAGGCAGGGGGGCACCGGGGAGCTGTTTTTT
cdr3_aa: CASSLRQGGTGELFF

d_call: TRBD2
v_call: TRBV5-1
j_call: TRBJ2-1
clone_size: -
cdr3_nt: TGCGCCAGCGGGACTAGCGGACCCTACAATGAGCAGTTCTTC
cdr3_aa: CASGTSGPYNEQFF

d_call: TRBD1
v_call: TRBV24-1
j_call: TRBJ1-5
clone_size: -
cdr3_nt: TGTGCCACCAGTTCATCCCGACAGGGTAAAGATCAGCCCCAGCATTTT
cdr3_aa: CATSSSRQGKDQPQHF

d_call: -
v_call: TRBV7-2
j_call: TRBJ2-1
clone_size: -
cdr3_nt: TGTGCCAGCAGCTTAGTGGAGGACCACAATGAGCAGTTCTTC
cdr3_aa: CASSLVEDHNEQFF

d_call: -
v_call: TRBV18
j_call: TRBJ1-2
clone_size: -
cdr3_nt: TGTGCCAGCTCACCACCTATGGGAGGCTATGGCTACACCTTC
cdr3_aa: CASSPPMGGYGYTF

d_call: -
v_call: TRBV2
j_call: TRBJ1-5
clone_size: few
cdr3_nt: TGTGCCAGCGGCCAGACAGCGTATAGCAATCAGCCCCAGCATTTT
cdr3_aa: CASGQTAYSNQPQHF

d_call: -
v_call: TRBV5-4
j_call: TRBJ1-2
clone_size: -
cdr3_nt: TGTGCCAGCAGCTTGACAGCCAACTATGGCTACACCTTC
cdr3_aa: CASSLTANYGYTF

d_call: TRBD1
v_call: TRBV19
j_call: TRBJ1-2
clone_size: -
cdr3_nt: TGTGCCAGTTACAGGGGTGGAGGCTACACCTTC
cdr3_aa: CASYRGGGYTF

d_call: -
v_call: TRBV24-1
j_call: TRBJ2-1
clone_size: few
cdr3_nt: TGTGCCACCAGTGATTTGTGGTCCGGTAATGAGCAGTTCTTC
cdr3_aa: CATSDLWSGNEQFF

d_call: TRBD1
v_call: TRBV10-2
j_call: TRBJ1-2
clone_size: -
cdr3_nt: TGCGCCAGCAGTGAGGACAGGGACTATGGCTACACCTTC
cdr3_aa: CASSEDRDYGYTF

d_call: -
v_call: TRBV25-1
j_call: TRBJ1-1
clone_size: -
cdr3_nt: TGTGCCAGCAGTGAAGGTGGCAGGGCCGTTGGGGCTTTCTTT
cdr3_aa: CASSEGGRAVGAFF

d_call: -
v_call: TRBV3-1/TRBV3-2
j_call: TRBJ1-2
clone_size: -
cdr3_nt: TGTGCCAGCAGCCAAGCAGGGACAACTAACTATGGCTACACCTTC
cdr3_aa: CASSQAGTTNYGYTF

d_call: -
v_call: TRBV28
j_call: TRBJ2-2
clone_size: -
cdr3_nt: TGTGCCAGCAGACCATTTCGGGATTCGGGGGAGCTGTTTTTT
cdr3_aa: CASRPFRDSGELFF

d_call: -
v_call: TRBV10-2
j_call: TRBJ1-4
clone_size: -
cdr3_nt: TGCGCCAGCAGTCGGGGGTTTAATGAAAAACTGTTTTTT
cdr3_aa: CASSRGFNEKLFF

d_call: -
v_call: TRBV28
j_call: TRBJ2-4
clone_size: -
cdr3_nt: TGTGCCAGCGGAGAGGGGGGGGCCGTAATAGCCAAAAACATTCAGTACTTC
cdr3_aa: CASGEGGAVIAKNIQYF

d_call: -
v_call: TRBV9
j_call: TRBJ1-1
clone_size: -
cdr3_nt: TGTGCCAGCAGCGCGGGAAGAGCGAACACTGAAGCTTTCTTT
cdr3_aa: CASSAGRANTEAFF

d_call: TRBD1
v_call: TRBV5-1
j_call: TRBJ2-2
clone_size: -
cdr3_nt: TGCGCCAGCAGCTTGGTGGGACAGGGGTCCGGGGAGCTGTTTTTT
cdr3_aa: CASSLVGQGSGELFF

d_call: TRBD2
v_call: TRBV24-1
j_call: TRBJ2-5
clone_size: once
cdr3_nt: TGTGCCACCAGTGAGAGGGGACTAGCGGGAGAGACCCAGTACTTC
cdr3_aa: CATSERGLAGETQYF

d_call: -
v_call: TRBV19
j_call: TRBJ1-3
clone_size: -
cdr3_nt: TGTGCCAGTAGTATAGAGTGGAGCCGCTCTGGAAACACCATATATTTT
cdr3_aa: CASSIEWSRSGNTIYF